This TCR beta chain appears in the sequencing data of a study of CD8+ T cells in alopecia areata (dated by TCRdb to 2016 to 2019). In the study overall: Treated patients were enrolled in an open-label pilot trial of oral tofacitinib at 5 to 10 mg twice daily for moderate-to-severe alopecia areata. Patients received tofacitinib for 6 to 18 months and were then followed off drug for 6 months to check for delayed response and recurrence. For the treated patients, the SALT score, which quantifies what percentage of scalp surface area is affected, served as the measure of disease severity. To study T cell clonal expansion in alopecia areata, the researchers applied high-throughput TCRbeta sequencing to both the C3H/HeJ mouse model and human patients. Human TCRbeta sequencing covered scalp tissue and sorted CD4+ and CD8+ peripheral blood T cells from patchy and totalis/universalis alopecia areata patients and healthy controls. Biopsies were taken from tofacitinib-treated patients at baseline and at 4 and 24 weeks of treatment, and a later scalp biopsy was taken in several of the tofacitinib-treated patients. Scalp clonality was compared across normal scalp (n=4), patchy alopecia areata scalp (n=8), and alopecia totalis/universalis scalp (n=8). RNA came from the PAXgene miRNA kit for fixed scalp, the miRNeasy kit for PBMCs, and the RNeasy kit for mouse skin. TCRbeta CDR3 regions were amplified by immunoSEQ multiplex PCR using 35 Vbeta forward and 13 Jbeta reverse primers. General findings and caveats noted by the study authors: TCR sequences shared between patients were less clear than in mice, possibly partly because of HLA diversity in the patient population. Scalp TCR repertoire analysis is complicated because resident alphabeta T cells in normal human skin are also sequenced, whereas mouse skin is dominated by gammadelta T cells. Higher clonality and more expanded CD8+ clones were observed in lesional scalp than in normal scalp, particularly in alopecia totalis/universalis, a finding suggestive of antigenic drive. Because the treated cohort was small and had just a single nonresponder, larger studies are needed to establish links between baseline CD8+ expansion and response. With tofacitinib, both scalp clonality and the number of expanded CD8+ clones among the top 100 scalp clones went down significantly. During tofacitinib treatment, many expanded lesional clones stuck around in both scalp and blood, and this persistence may partly explain why relapse happens after treatment is stopped.

The time point label on this specimen signifies: four to five weeks on oral tofacitinib. Taken with the paper, the label for treatment or condition translates to: oral pan-JAK inhibitor, 5-10 mg twice daily. Peripheral blood and lesional scalp punch biopsies were obtained from patients with alopecia areata. PBMCs were isolated by density centrifugation and stained for CD3, CD4 and CD8, and CD4+ and CD8+ T cells were sorted on a FACSAria. From the cysteine through the phenylalanine, the CDR3 covers 15 amino acids. Kept here is only the CDR3 DNA, which spans 45 bases and is read in frame from base 1. Trimming removed 3 bases from V and 2 bases from J, leaving 13 bases between the germline ends. The CDR1 and CDR2 encoded by the germline V gene are SNHLY and FYNNEI. Turning to this clone: Its cognate antigen has yet to be identified. The record has no base qualities; no much larger clone is one base away.

To prepare the library, the immunoSEQ multiplex PCR assay was applied. RNA was extracted from all samples and reverse transcribed into cDNA, which served as template for TCR sequencing. First-strand cDNA was synthesized with SuperScript III using a 2:1 mix of oligo-dT and random hexamers. A synthetic immune receptor repertoire was used to measure amplification bias, and any remaining bias was corrected computationally. The paper's processing steps were these. After raw reads were preprocessed to remove errors, the CDR3 was defined following IMGT conventions as running from the conserved cysteine to phenylalanine. To get clonality, Shannon entropy was normalized by log2 of the number of productive unique TCRs and the result was subtracted from 1. Scalp TCRbeta sequences were cross-referenced with sorted blood CD4 and CD8 repertoires so that the CD4 or CD8 identity of scalp clones could be inferred. The source is immuneACCESS, and TCRdb retained only in-frame sequences with V and J called. Part of the clones is not carried over; for the studies checked, unresolved V genes explain less than half of this, and the remainder is unexplained. That table supplies the V and J calls and clone size; D and trimming were determined from the DNA. Across this sample there are about 120,000 clones, with about 50% seen only once. The ten largest clones represent just over 0.45% of the sample.

The sequence came from a human donor with alopecia areata. Sample: CD4+ T cells sorted from blood, taken at week 4, from a patient treated with tofacitinib. Here the chain combines TRBV2 and TRBJ1-2, with no D gene named confidently. The nucleotide sequence is TGTGCCAGCAGTGATATGACCCCGGCAAACTATGGCTACACCTTC. Its protein is CASSDMTPANYGYTF.